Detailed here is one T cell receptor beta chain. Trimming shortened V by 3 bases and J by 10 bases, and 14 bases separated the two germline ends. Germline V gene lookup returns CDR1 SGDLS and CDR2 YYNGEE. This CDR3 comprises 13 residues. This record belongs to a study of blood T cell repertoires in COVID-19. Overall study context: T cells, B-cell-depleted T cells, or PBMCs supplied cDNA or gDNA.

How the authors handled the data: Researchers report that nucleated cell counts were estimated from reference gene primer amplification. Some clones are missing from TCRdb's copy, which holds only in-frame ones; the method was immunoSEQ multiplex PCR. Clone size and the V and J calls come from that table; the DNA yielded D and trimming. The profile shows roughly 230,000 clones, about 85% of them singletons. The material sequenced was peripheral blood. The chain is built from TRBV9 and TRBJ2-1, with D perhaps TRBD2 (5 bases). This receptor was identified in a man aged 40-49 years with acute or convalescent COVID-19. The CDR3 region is CASSGYSPGEQFF. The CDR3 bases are TGTGCCAGCAGCGGGTACTCGCCGGGGGAGCAGTTCTTC. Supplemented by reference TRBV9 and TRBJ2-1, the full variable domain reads DSGVTQTPKHLITATGQRVTLRCSPRSGDLSVYWYQQSLDQGLQFLIQYYNGEERAKGNILERFSAQQFPDLHSELNLSSLELGDSALYFCASSGYSPGEQFFGPGTRLTVL.